The 14 T cell receptor beta chains below all came from one sample that was sequenced in a study of T cell responses to AZD1222 COVID-19 vaccine (dated by TCRdb to the early 2020s). The sample's time point label, decoded: baseline before first vaccination. The library was built by means of the immunoSEQ multiplex PCR assay. In TCRdb, the immuneACCESS table is reduced to in-frame sequences with V and J assigned. These tables do not hold every clone; where another copy was compared, an unresolved V gene accounts for under half, and the others remain unexplained. This sample holds 100,000 to 150,000 clones; about 89% were observed only once. 5.5% to 7% of the sample belongs to the ten largest clones. The source material was peripheral blood, sampled on day 0 of AZD1222 vaccination. All receptors come from an adult in good health.

In its sample, this clone was seen once. The V gene is TRBV5-1, the J gene TRBJ1-1, with D hard to call. V lost 0 bases and J 0 bases, leaving 9 bases between the germline ends. CDR1 and CDR2 (germline): SGHRS, YFSETQ. The CDR3 is made up of 15 amino acids. The CDR3 nucleotides read TGCGCCAGCAGCTTGGGCTCCGCTCTGAACACTGAAGCTTTCTTT. This encodes CASSLGSALNTEAFF.

The chain recombines TRBV6-5 with TRBJ1-2, with D tentatively TRBD1 (5 bases). CDR1 and CDR2 (germline): MNHEY, SVGAGI. This CDR3 region has 12 residues. The ends were cut back, 6 bases at V and 11 bases at J, with 16 bases in the middle. CDR3 in DNA: TGTGCCAGCAGCTGGTCAGGGAATAGATACACCTTC. Its translation is CASSWSGNRYTF.

Only a few counts were recorded for this clone. This chain connects TRBV12-3 or TRBV12-4 to TRBJ2-7; maybe TRBD1 (5 bases). Trimming took 6 bases from V and 4 from J, leaving 10 bases between them. This CDR3 has 12 amino acids. As DNA, the CDR3 is TGTGCCAGCAGCCGGCAGGGTTACGAGCAGTACTTC. It translates to CASSRQGYEQYF.

This chain connects TRBV15 to TRBJ2-7; 9 nucleotides align to TRBD1. The CDR3 is 14 residues long. Per germline, CDR1 LNHNV and CDR2 YYDKDF (reference sequence). The ends lost 3 bases at V and 6 bases at J; junction bases unmatched: 6. The CDR3 loop reads CATSSGTGYAEQYF. The CDR3 DNA sequence: TGTGCCACCAGCAGCGGGACAGGGTATGCCGAGCAGTACTTC.

Only one count was recorded for this clone. The V and J genes are TRBV30 and TRBJ1-4; the D gene is possibly TRBD1 (6 bases). The CDR3 runs to 15 residues. Trimming took 2 bases from V and 5 from J, leaving 15 bases between them. In germline, CDR1 is GTSNPN, CDR2 SVGIG (reference sequence). The CDR3 DNA reads TGTGCCTGGAGTTATCCGGACAGACAAAATGAAAAACTGTTTTTT. Encoded protein: CAWSYPDRQNEKLFF.

The V call is TRBV7-9, the J call TRBJ1-2; perhaps TRBD1 as D (5 bases). The CDR3 contains 14 residues. Germline assignment: CDR1 SEHNR and CDR2 FQNEAQ (reference sequence). V was pared by 7 bases and J by 4 bases, with 16 bases between. The CDR3 protein is CASTPGTQTYGYTF. The CDR3 nucleotides are TGTGCCAGCACTCCCGGGACTCAGACCTATGGCTACACCTTC.

The V gene is TRBV18, the J gene TRBJ2-3; the match to TRBD2 covers 7 bases. V shed 4 bases, J shed 0 bases, and the junction held 4 bases outside the gene matches. CDR1 is KGHSH, CDR2 LQKENI, per germline. The CDR3 contains 15 residues. CDR3 sequence: CASSRNSGSTDTQYF. In nucleotides, the CDR3 is TGTGCCAGCTCACGGAATAGCGGGAGCACAGATACGCAGTATTTT.

CDR3 sequence: CASSLVLSDEQYF. The CDR3 DNA follows: TGTGCCAGCAGCTTGGTACTATCAGACGAGCAGTACTTC. This chain uses TRBV5-4 with TRBJ2-7; D is unclear. Germline-derived CDR1 and CDR2 are SGHNT and YYREEE (reference sequence). CDR3 length equals 13 residues. V shed 0 bases and J shed 5 bases, with 9 bases lying between them.

The chain recombines TRBV15 with TRBJ1-4; perhaps TRBD1 as D (5 bases). With 8 bases removed from V and 7 bases from J, the gap between germline ends came to 20 bases. This CDR3 spans 15 amino acids. The germline gives CDR1 LNHNV, CDR2 YYDKDF (reference sequence). CDR3 in DNA: TGTGCCACCGGTACCCCGGGGCTTTTAGGTGAAAAACTGTTTTTT. Its translation: CATGTPGLLGEKLFF.

This clone was counted between two and nine times. V is TRBV6-5 and J is TRBJ1-1, with D uncertain. Trimming left V 1 base short and J 3 bases short, with 0 bases between. CDR3 length: 11 amino acids. Germline CDR1 reads MNHEY; CDR2 reads SVGAGI. This chain's CDR3 is CASSYYTEAFF. The CDR3 DNA sequence: TGTGCCAGCAGTTACTACACTGAAGCTTTCTTT.

The V and J genes are TRBV11-2 and TRBJ2-3; the D gene is possibly TRBD2 (5 bases). Germline V gene lookup returns CDR1 SGHAT and CDR2 FQNNGV. Trimming shortened V by 3 bases and J by 9 bases, and 10 bases separated the two germline ends. The CDR3 length is 12 residues. The CDR3 reads CASSFEGATQYF. As DNA, the CDR3 is TGTGCCAGCAGCTTCGAGGGAGCGACGCAGTATTTT.

This chain joins TRBV4-1 and TRBJ2-5; TRBD1 is a possible D gene (7 bases). V was clipped by 4 bases and J by 2 bases, with 17 bases between them. This CDR3 is built from 16 residues. CDR1 MGHRA and CDR2 YSYEKL come from the germline V gene. The CDR3 spells CASSPPGGTEQETQYF. The CDR3 nucleotides are TGCGCCAGCAGCCCCCCCGGAGGGACAGAACAAGAGACCCAGTACTTC.

This sequence joins TRBV11-2 and TRBJ2-5; no reliable D call. The CDR3 is made up of 15 amino acids. Germline CDR1 and CDR2: SGHAT and FQNNGV. V shed 2 bases and J shed 2 bases, with 12 bases lying between them. In nucleotides, the CDR3 is TGTGCCAGCAGCTTAATCCTGGAGCCTCAAGAGACCCAGTACTTC. This translates into CASSLILEPQETQYF.

V usage is TRBV9 and J usage is TRBJ2-1, with D perhaps given as TRBD1 or TRBD2 (6 bases each). The germline V gene has CDR1 SGDLS and CDR2 YYNGEE. The CDR3 contains 14 residues. V lost 3 bases to trimming and J lost 5 bases, with 12 bases between them. CDR3 amino acids: CASSASGAHNEQFF. CDR3 DNA sequence: TGTGCCAGCAGCGCCTCGGGGGCCCACAATGAGCAGTTCTTC.